The sequence of this T cell receptor (beta chain) was determined in a study of T cell responses to AZD1222 COVID-19 vaccine. Points on this clone: Antigen specificity is unknown.

Trimming took 1 base from V and 6 from J, leaving 18 bases between them. CDR1 is SNHLY, CDR2 FYNNEI, per germline. The CDR3 is 16 amino acids. Assay: immunoSEQ multiplex PCR; the TCRdb copy retains only in-frame clones and omits some. The sample lists 110,000 to 150,000 clones; around 90% were seen once. The study's findings and limits: Clonal diversity may have been underestimated in mostly white British donors.

Material: peripheral blood, obtained on day 0 of AZD1222 vaccination. This clonotype originated in an adult in good health. The J gene is TRBJ1-2, the V gene TRBV2; D remains unclear. In DNA, the CDR3 is TGTGCCAGCAGTGAAGGTTTGTTGGCCAGCTTTAATGGCTACACCTTC. Translated, it gives CASSEGLLASFNGYTF.